This TCR beta chain appears in the sequencing data of a study of monozygotic twins with inflammatory bowel disease. As for this clonotype: Its cognate antigen is unknown.

Study conclusions and caveats: Discordant twins had repertoire similarity that did not differ from that of concordant twins, possibly from limited power.

TCRdb re-called the 5' RACE reads; every CDR3 protein appears as one record, without DNA. This sample's clone table lists approximately 140,000 distinct CDR3 sequences. This CDR3 comprises 12 residues. Looked up from germline, CDR1 is SGHTA and CDR2 is FQGNSA. The gene calls are TRBV7-2 and TRBJ2-7. Sequenced input: blood. This TCR was sampled from a human donor with ulcerative colitis or Crohn's disease, or a healthy co-twin of an affected twin (not recorded which). CDR3 region: CASSPGALGQYF. Supplemented by reference TRBV7-2 and TRBJ2-7, the full variable domain reads GAGVSQSPSNKVTEKGKDVELRCDPISGHTALYWYRQSLGQGLEFLIYFQGNSAPDKSGLPSDRFSAERTGGSVSTLTIQRTQQEDSAVYLCASSPGALGQYFGPGTRLTVT.